Listed here are 29 T cell receptor beta chains from one sample, sequenced in a study of T cell repertoires in cytomegalovirus infection. One entry per CDR3 protein, called by TCRdb with MiXCR from the reads. The repertoire holds about a million distinct CDR3 sequences, with around 32% as singletons. The antigens these receptors bind are not known. The sequencing used cultured CD8+ T cells from PBMCs, collected from culture after CMV antigen stimulation. The receptors here all came from a human donor in good health (CMV status not recorded). Some clones in this sample may be carry-over from other donors' samples.

The chain couples TRBV6-5 to TRBJ2-2, with 12 bases aligning to TRBD1. Looked up from germline, CDR1 is MNHEY and CDR2 is SVGAGI. Trimming removed 5 bases from V and 6 bases from J; junction bases left unmatched: 16. The CDR3 is 19 amino acids. In DNA, the CDR3 is TGTGCCAGCAGTATCTACCCGGGACAGGGGGCGTATGTTCCCGGGGAGCTGTTTTTT. It is translated as CASSIYPGQGAYVPGELFF.

The chain carries TRBV6-2 or TRBV6-3 and TRBJ1-2; possibly TRBD1 for D (5 bases). The V and J ends lost 6 bases and 2 bases respectively, with 13 bases between them. The CDR3 runs 14 residues. The V gene's germline CDR1 is MNHEY and CDR2 SVGEGT. CDR3 coding DNA: TGTGCCAGCAGGGATATAGACAGAAACTATGGCTACACCTTC. Translating gives CASRDIDRNYGYTF.

The chain is built from TRBV27 and TRBJ1-2; possible D gene TRBD1, 6 bases. The length of the CDR3 is 13 residues. Looked up from germline, CDR1 is MNHEY and CDR2 is SMNVEV (reference sequence). Trimming cost V 4 bases and J 6 bases, with 12 bases left between them. The CDR3 spells CASSSRGLNGYTF. CDR3 DNA: TGTGCCAGCAGTTCCAGGGGATTGAATGGCTACACCTTC.

The genes are TRBV7-9 and TRBJ2-7; D unresolved. The CDR3 sequence is 15 residues long. Trimming stripped 1 base from V and 1 base from J, with 11 bases between. Per the germline V gene, CDR1 is SEHNR and CDR2 is FQNEAQ (reference sequence). As DNA, the CDR3 is TGTGCCAGCAGCTTAGTTAGCATAAGGTCCTACGAGCAGTACTTC. Translation gives CASSLVSIRSYEQYF.

The chain recombines TRBV7-8 with TRBJ1-4, with 7 bases fitting TRBD1. CDR3 length: 16 amino acids. With V trimmed by 3 bases and J by 8 bases, 12 bases remained unmatched. CDR1 and CDR2 from the germline V gene are SGHVS and FQNEAQ. CDR3 sequence (DNA): TGTGCCAGCAGCTTTCCTAGACAGGGCCGGGGGGAAAAACTGTTTTTT. It is translated as CASSFPRQGRGEKLFF. Supplemented by reference TRBV7-8 and TRBJ1-4, the full variable domain reads GAGVSQSPRYKVAKRGQDVALRCDPISGHVSLFWYQQALGQGPEFLTYFQNEAQLDKSGLPSDRFFAERPEGSVSTLKIQRTQQEDSAVYLCASSFPRQGRGEKLFFGSGTQLSVL.

CDR3: CASRHRGEGAGVLNEQYV. For the CDR3, the DNA is TGTGCCAGCAGGCACAGGGGGGAGGGGGCTGGCGTCTTGAACGAGCAGTACGTC. The chain is built from TRBV6-4 and TRBJ2-7; tentative D call: TRBD1 (8 bases). The CDR3 runs to 18 residues. Germline V gene lookup returns CDR1 MRHNA and CDR2 SNTAGT. V was pared by 6 bases and J by 5 bases, with 29 bases between.

This clonotype was seen more than once but under ten times. This chain joins TRBV19 and TRBJ2-5; 7 bases map to TRBD2. J was trimmed by 2 bases and V by 6 bases; bases with no gene match: 12. This CDR3 contains 16 residues. The germline V gene encodes CDR1 LNHDA and CDR2 SQIVND (reference sequence). CDR3 sequence (DNA): TGTGCCAGTAGAACCCTCGGGGAGGGTAATCAAGAGACCCAGTACTTC. Its protein is CASRTLGEGNQETQYF. Full variable domain (remainder filled in from reference TRBV19 and TRBJ2-5): DGGITQSPKYLFRKEGQNVTLSCEQNLNHDAMYWYRQDPGQGLRLIYYSQIVNDFQKGDIAEGYSVSREKKESFPLTVTSAQKNPTAFYLCASRTLGEGNQETQYFGPGTRLLVL.

This clonotype has only a few counts. The chain combines TRBV12-3 or TRBV12-4 with TRBJ2-2; D possibly matches TRBD1 or TRBD2 (5 bases each). Trimming cost V 6 bases and J 0 bases, with 11 bases left between them. This CDR3 contains 15 residues. CDR3 region: CASSRGDTNTGELFF. In DNA form, the CDR3 reads TGTGCCAGCAGCCGGGGCGATACGAACACCGGGGAGCTGTTTTTT.

This clonotype was counted a few times. The CDR3 loop reads CASSLIGTGASGNTIYF. CDR3 nucleotide sequence: TGTGCCAGCAGCCTGATCGGGACGGGGGCCTCTGGAAACACCATATATTTT. V is TRBV6-1 and J is TRBJ1-3, with D perhaps TRBD1 (6 bases). Looked up from germline, CDR1 is MNHNS and CDR2 is SASEGT. This CDR3 is 17 amino acids long. Trimming cost V 6 bases and J 0 bases, with 18 bases left between them.

The gene calls are TRBV18 and TRBJ2-5; D uncertain. CDR3 length: 12 residues. V was cut by 2 bases and J by 3 bases, with 4 bases left in between. Germline CDR1 reads KGHSH; CDR2 reads LQKENI. The CDR3 coding sequence is TGTGCCAGCTCACCAGAAGAAGAGACCCAGTACTTC. This translates into CASSPEEETQYF.

The chain uses TRBV12-3 or TRBV12-4 and TRBJ1-2; no clear D. The length of the CDR3 is 14 residues. Trimming took off 3 bases at V and 4 bases at J, with 12 bases between the two ends. The CDR3 DNA reads TGTGCCAGCAGTTTTAACAAGCTTGGCTATGGCTACACCTTC. Encoded protein: CASSFNKLGYGYTF.

As concerns this clonotype: It may be a read error: a sequence one base away is much more abundant. This chain uses TRBV12-3 or TRBV12-4 with TRBJ1-2, with 7 bases lining up with TRBD1. The length of the CDR3 is 17 residues. CDR3 coding DNA: TGTGCCAGCAGGTCCCGGGACAGACATCCTACCAACTATGACTACACCTTC. Translating gives CASRSRDRHPTNYDYTF.

The genes are TRBV13 and TRBJ1-2; unclear D gene. This CDR3 region has 15 residues. The germline V gene encodes CDR1 PRHDT and CDR2 FYEKMQ (reference sequence). V was cut by 3 bases and J by 6 bases, with 17 bases left in between. The CDR3 loop reads CASSFKSGWDHGYTF. CDR3 coding DNA: TGTGCCAGCAGCTTTAAATCGGGGTGGGATCATGGCTACACCTTC.

A few counts support this clonotype. The chain employs TRBV7-9 and TRBJ2-4, with D tentatively TRBD1 or TRBD2 (5 bases each). V was clipped by 6 bases and J by 5 bases, with 11 bases between them. The CDR3 extends over 13 amino acids. Per germline, CDR1 SEHNR and CDR2 FQNEAQ (reference sequence). The CDR3 nucleotides are TGTGCCAGCAGGGGGGTAATGGAAAACATTCAGTACTTC. Its translation is CASRGVMENIQYF.

This chain links TRBV12-3 or TRBV12-4 with TRBJ2-5; no firm D call. CDR3 size: 15 residues. Trimming pared 6 bases from V and 4 bases from J, leaving 18 bases between. The CDR3 is CASRVLGRAGETQYF. CDR3 in DNA: TGTGCCAGCAGGGTTTTGGGCCGGGCAGGAGAGACCCAGTACTTC.

This clonotype was seen ten or more times. The chain employs TRBV7-2 and TRBJ2-5; tentatively, D is TRBD2 (6 bases). Germline V CDR1 and CDR2: SGHTA, FQGNSA. Deletions cut 0 bases from V and 1 base from J, with 9 bases between. The CDR3 consists of 15 residues. CDR3 sequence: CASSLAMRGQETQYF. As DNA, the CDR3 is TGTGCCAGCAGCTTAGCGATGCGGGGCCAAGAGACCCAGTACTTC. The whole variable domain, remainder taken from reference TRBV7-2 and TRBJ2-5, is GAGVSQSPSNKVTEKGKDVELRCDPISGHTALYWYRQSLGQGLEFLIYFQGNSAPDKSGLPSDRFSAERTGGSVSTLTIQRTQQEDSAVYLCASSLAMRGQETQYFGPGTRLLVL.

The V and J genes are TRBV7-9 and TRBJ1-2, with 9 bases lining up with TRBD1. The ends lost 3 bases at V and 7 bases at J; junction bases unmatched: 12. The germline CDR1 and CDR2 sequences are SEHNR and FQNEAQ (reference sequence). The length of the CDR3 is 16 residues. CDR3 sequence (DNA): TGTGCCAGCAGCTTCTTGTTTAGACAGGGGGACGTTGGCTACACCTTC. It encodes CASSFLFRQGDVGYTF.

J is TRBJ2-4 and V is TRBV5-1, with TRBD2 matching 8 bases. After removal of 4 bases from V and 4 bases from J, the junction contained 4 bases not matched to a gene. The V gene's germline CDR1 is SGHRS and CDR2 YFSETQ. The CDR3 loop spans 14 amino acids. CDR3 protein: CASSTSGGKNIQYF. As DNA, the CDR3 is TGCGCCAGCAGCACCAGCGGGGGTAAAAACATTCAGTACTTC.

The rearrangement joins TRBV28 to TRBJ2-7, with 9 positions matching TRBD1. V was clipped by 2 bases and J by 6 bases; unmatched bases: 5. Looked up from germline, CDR1 is MDHEN and CDR2 is SYDVKM. This CDR3 has 14 residues. The CDR3 loop is CASSLTGTGSEQYV. The CDR3 DNA sequence: TGTGCCAGCAGTTTAACAGGGACAGGGAGCGAGCAGTACGTC.

This clonotype was observed a handful of times. The chain carries TRBV4-3 and TRBJ1-1; tentatively, D is TRBD1 (5 bases). This CDR3 is 19 amino acids long. V was cut by 0 bases and J by 0 bases, with 20 bases left in between. In germline, CDR1 is LGHNA, CDR2 YSLEER. CDR3 DNA: TGCGCCAGCAGCCAAGAATTCGGGGCAGTGTCATTCATGAACACTGAAGCTTTCTTT. It specifies CASSQEFGAVSFMNTEAFF.

V is TRBV28 and J is TRBJ1-1; unclear D gene. CDR3 length equals 13 residues. V was pared by 0 bases and J by 6 bases, with 8 bases between. Germline values: CDR1 MDHEN, CDR2 SYDVKM. CDR3 nucleotides: TGTGCCAGCAGTTTATGGATGGGAGCTGAAGCTTTCTTT. As protein: CASSLWMGAEAFF.

A word on this clonotype: At one end the junction does not follow the germline gene, possibly because of a read error. The chain recombines TRBV7-6 with TRBJ2-7; D perhaps matches TRBD1 (6 bases). From germline, CDR1 is SGHVS and CDR2 FNYEAQ. CDR3 length: 13 residues. The CDR3 reads CASSEAQGYDQYF. DNA for the CDR3: TGTGCCAGCAGCGAAGCACAGGGCTACGATCAGTACTTC.

This sequence joins TRBV25-1 and TRBJ2-2; no definite D call. Between the trimmed V and J ends, which lost 7 bases and 4 bases, there was a span of 16 bases. The length of the CDR3 is 15 residues. Germline loops: CDR1 MGHDK, CDR2 SYGVNS. The CDR3 bases are TGTGCCAGCACTACAGTGGTGGGTAGCACCGGGGAGCTGTTTTTT. Its translation: CASTTVVGSTGELFF.

This chain links TRBV4-2 with TRBJ1-5; 9 bases fit TRBD1. This CDR3 contains 15 residues. With 1 base clipped from V and 7 bases from J, the junction kept 5 bases outside the gene matches. Germline loops: CDR1 LGHNA, CDR2 YNFKEQ. The CDR3 coding sequence is TGTGCCAGCAGCCAAGTACAGGGGGCAGGGCAGCCCCAGCATTTT. The encoded protein is CASSQVQGAGQPQHF.

This clonotype showed up many times. The chain links TRBV6-1 to TRBJ2-1; 7 bases match TRBD1. V lost 2 bases to trimming and J lost 0 bases; unmatched junction nucleotides: 4. The CDR3 runs 16 residues. Germline CDR1 is MNHNS and CDR2 is SASEGT. DNA of the CDR3: TGTGCCAGCAGTGAACTGACAGGGAGCTCCTACAATGAGCAGTTCTTC. Its translation is CASSELTGSSYNEQFF.

V gene TRBV7-9 combines with J gene TRBJ2-2; TRBD2 matches at 13 bases. The CDR3 totals 19 residues. Per germline, CDR1 SEHNR and CDR2 FQNEAQ (reference sequence). Trimming cost V 5 bases and J 0 bases; bases outside gene matches: 9. The CDR3: CASSLRTSGGRANTGELFF. The CDR3 nucleotides are TGTGCCAGCAGCCTCCGGACTAGCGGGGGAAGAGCGAACACCGGGGAGCTGTTTTTT. The whole variable domain, filled in from reference TRBV7-9 and TRBJ2-2, reads DTGVSQNPRHKITKRGQNVTFRCDPISEHNRLYWYRQTLGQGPEFLTYFQNEAQLEKSRLLSDRFSAERPKGSFSTLEIQRTEQGDSAMYLCASSLRTSGGRANTGELFFGEGSRLTVL.

The V gene is TRBV5-1, the J gene TRBJ2-1; D call uncertain. V dropped 6 bases and J dropped 6 bases, with 22 bases sitting between them. This CDR3 contains 16 residues. The germline V gene has CDR1 SGHRS and CDR2 YFSETQ. CDR3: CASIGRRVGFGNEQFF. CDR3 sequence (DNA): TGCGCCAGCATAGGCCGTAGGGTTGGGTTCGGCAATGAGCAGTTCTTC.

The chain is built from TRBV2 and TRBJ2-2; a weak D match, TRBD1 (7 bases). The CDR3 loop spans 13 amino acids. Germline CDR1 is SNHLY and CDR2 is FYNNEI. V gave up 9 bases and J gave up 3 bases, with 11 bases separating them. Here the CDR3 DNA reads TGTGCCAGTGACAGGGAGGACACCGGGGAGCTGTTTTTT. Encoded protein: CASDREDTGELFF.

The V call is TRBV7-8, the J call TRBJ2-3; 7 bases align to TRBD2. CDR3 length: 15 amino acids. V lost 5 bases, J lost 2 bases, and 7 bases stayed unmatched. In germline, CDR1 is SGHVS, CDR2 FQNEAQ. CDR3: CASSERTRTTDTQYF. CDR3 coding DNA: TGTGCCAGCAGCGAAAGGACTAGAACCACAGATACGCAGTATTTT.